This T cell receptor (beta chain) was identified during a study of vaccination effects on CD4 cells after COVID-19. ViraFEST assay sequencing came after antigen-specific CD4+ T cells were expanded with viral peptide pools. Upon completion of more than 9 days in culture, CD4+ T cells were isolated. Either the mRNA-1273 or the BNT162b2 vaccine was given to participants as two doses. The authors replaced half the medium with IL-2 medium on days 3 and 7. TCRdb's copy holds only in-frame clones and misses some; the assay was immunoSEQ multiplex PCR. Of roughly 56,000 clones listed, about three quarters are singletons. Germline CDR1 is SGHNT and CDR2 is YYREEE (reference sequence). This CDR3 has 15 amino acids. Trimming shortened V by 0 bases and J by 8 bases, and 12 bases separated the two germline ends. In the case of this clone: Its matching antigen is unknown.

The chain couples TRBV5-4 to TRBJ1-6, with D perhaps TRBD1 (5 bases). This clonotype originated in a human donor who received a COVID-19 vaccine. Sequences were derived from CD4+ T cells from PBMCs cultured with HCoV-229E spike peptides, sampled after COVID-19 vaccination. The CDR3 reads CASSLAQRGDSPLHF. DNA of the CDR3: TGTGCCAGCAGCTTGGCCCAACGGGGGGATTCACCCCTCCACTTT.